Following are 29 T cell receptor beta chains from one sample sequenced in a study of CD8 T cells in ankylosing spondylitis. TCRdb re-derived calls from the 5' RACE reads in MiXCR, one entry per CDR3 protein. The data contain approximately 240,000 distinct CDR3 sequences, more than 9% of them seen just once; the ten biggest clones take up about 3%. The sequencing sample was made of blood, either unsorted or a sorted T cell fraction (not recorded which). Receptors originate from a male donor with ankylosing spondylitis or in good health (not recorded which).

The sample holds a few counts of this clonotype. The gene calls are TRBV14 and TRBJ2-1, with a possible D match to TRBD2 (5 bases). The CDR3 contains 13 residues. V was trimmed by 9 bases and J by 6 bases, leaving 15 bases between them. The germline V gene encodes CDR1 SGHDN and CDR2 FVKESK. CDR3 residues: CASERGNTNEQFF. Written as DNA, the CDR3 is TGTGCCAGTGAGAGAGGGAATACCAATGAGCAGTTCTTC.

V is TRBV11-2 and J is TRBJ2-1; the match to TRBD1 covers 10 bases. V lost 1 base to trimming and J lost 3 bases; unmatched junction nucleotides: 6. This CDR3 region has 17 residues. Germline V gives CDR1 SGHAT, CDR2 FQNNGV. As DNA, the CDR3 is TGTGCCAGCAGCTTAGGGTTAGGGACAGGGGTCTACAATGAGCAGTTCTTC. Translation gives CASSLGLGTGVYNEQFF.

The genes are TRBV11-2 and TRBJ2-7; D is unclear. Trimming took 5 bases from V and 9 from J, leaving 17 bases between them. The CDR3 has 13 amino acids. The germline V gene has CDR1 SGHAT and CDR2 FQNNGV. CDR3 in amino acids: CASSLSTAPGQYF. CDR3 nucleotides: TGTGCCAGCAGCCTTAGCACGGCCCCCGGGCAGTACTTC.

This clonotype was detected ten times or more. The chain recombines TRBV3-1 with TRBJ1-1; D might be TRBD1 (5 bases). Per germline, CDR1 LGHDT and CDR2 YNNKEL (reference sequence). The CDR3 loop spans 15 amino acids. Trimming removed 1 base from V and 5 bases from J, with 14 bases in between. In DNA form, the CDR3 reads TGTGCCAGCAGCCAAGGTAGGCAGGGCGAAACTGAAGCTTTCTTT. This gives the protein CASSQGRQGETEAFF. Based on the CDR3 plus reference TRBV3-1 and TRBJ1-1, the full variable domain is DTAVSQTPKYLVTQMGNDKSIKCEQNLGHDTMYWYKQDSKKFLKIMFSYNNKELIINETVPNRFSPKSPDKAHLNLHINSLELGDSAVYFCASSQGRQGETEAFFGQGTRLTVV.

Many counts were recorded for this clonotype. This chain connects TRBV18 to TRBJ1-4, with 9 bases that match TRBD1. Trimming at V came to 5 bases and at J to 8 bases, leaving 3 bases not matched to a gene. The germline CDR1 and CDR2 sequences are KGHSH and LQKENI. The CDR3 runs 13 residues. The CDR3 nucleotides read TGTGCCAGCTCAGCGACAGGGGGAGAAAAACTGTTTTTT. Translating it yields CASSATGGEKLFF.

This clonotype was counted many times. The V gene is TRBV2, the J gene TRBJ1-6, with unresolved D. This CDR3 contains 13 residues. V was cut by 7 bases and J by 2 bases, with 6 bases left in between. Germline lookup yields CDR1 SNHLY and CDR2 FYNNEI. The CDR3 nucleotides are TGTGCCAGCAAGGCAGCCTATAATTCACCCCTCCACTTT. It is translated as CASKAAYNSPLHF.

The gene calls are TRBV24-1 and TRBJ2-4; D tentatively reads TRBD1 or TRBD2 (7 bases each). The V end was cut by 1 base, the J end by 0 bases, with 21 bases between. Germline CDR1 KGHDR, CDR2 SFDVKD. The CDR3 covers 20 residues. The chain's CDR3 is CATSDFKEQGTKLAKNIQYF. The DNA of the CDR3 is TGTGCCACCAGTGATTTCAAGGAACAGGGGACTAAACTAGCCAAAAACATTCAGTACTTC.

At least ten counts were recorded for this clonotype. The gene calls are TRBV3-1 and TRBJ2-3; D not resolved. The germline CDR1 and CDR2 sequences are LGHDT and YNNKEL (reference sequence). V was shortened by 2 bases and J by 5 bases, with 5 bases between the two germline ends. The CDR3 extends over 12 amino acids. The CDR3, as DNA: TGTGCCAGCAGCCAAAAGGGAGATACGCAGTATTTT. Translation gives CASSQKGDTQYF.

A few counts support this clonotype. This rearrangement joins TRBV18 to TRBJ2-2; possible D gene TRBD1, 6 bases. Germline V lookup: CDR1 KGHSH, CDR2 LQKENI. This CDR3 contains 15 residues. Trimming pared 5 bases from V and 7 bases from J, leaving 17 bases between. The CDR3 sequence: CASSTRQGWSGELFF. The DNA of the CDR3 is TGTGCCAGCTCAACGAGGCAGGGGTGGAGCGGGGAGCTGTTTTTT.

In its sample, this clonotype was seen many times. The chain is built from TRBV19 and TRBJ1-5, with no clear D. This CDR3 contains 14 residues. Trimming shortened V by 3 bases and J by 10 bases, and 16 bases separated the two germline ends. Per germline, CDR1 LNHDA and CDR2 SQIVND (reference sequence). CDR3 coding DNA: TGTGCCAGTAGTATGGCTCGGCTCGCGGAACCCCAGCATTTT. Its protein product is CASSMARLAEPQHF.

This clonotype was seen many times. The V gene is TRBV10-3, the J gene TRBJ1-1; TRBD1 matches at 7 bases. Looked up from germline, CDR1 is ENHRY and CDR2 is SYGVKD. The CDR3 has 17 residues. V gave up 4 bases and J gave up 8 bases; unmatched junction bases: 19. CDR3 amino acids: CAISGQRLRGTAWEAFF. CDR3 nucleotide sequence: TGTGCCATCAGTGGCCAGCGGTTGAGGGGGACAGCTTGGGAAGCTTTCTTT.

This clonotype was seen a handful of times. The chain uses TRBV13 and TRBJ2-5; D remains unclear. Germline-derived CDR1 and CDR2 are PRHDT and FYEKMQ (reference sequence). This CDR3 spans 13 amino acids. V was cut by 4 bases and J by 1 base, with 7 bases left in between. DNA of the CDR3: TGTGCCAGCAGCTGGTGGAGCCAAGAGACCCAGTACTTC. Encoded protein: CASSWWSQETQYF.

This chain uses TRBV5-5 with TRBJ2-7; perhaps TRBD1 as D (5 bases). The germline V gene has CDR1 SGHKS and CDR2 YYEKEE (reference sequence). V was clipped by 4 bases and J by 8 bases, with 16 bases between them. This CDR3 has 13 residues. CDR3 coding DNA: TGTGCCAGCAGCGCCTACCTACAGGCGCAGCAGTACTTC. Translating it yields CASSAYLQAQQYF. The full variable domain, its missing parts supplied by reference TRBV5-5 and TRBJ2-7, is DAGVTQSPTHLIKTRGQQVTLRCSPISGHKSVSWYQQVLGQGPQFIFQYYEKEERGRGNFPDRFSARQFPNYSSELNVNALLLGDSALYLCASSAYLQAQQYFGPGTRLTVT.

This clonotype was recorded a few times. The chain combines TRBV5-6 with TRBJ2-5; D may correspond to TRBD1 or TRBD2 (5 bases each). V shed 4 bases and J shed 3 bases, with 10 bases lying between them. Germline CDR1 is SGHDT and CDR2 is YYEEEE. The CDR3 contains 13 residues. For the CDR3, the DNA is TGTGCCAGCAGCCCCGGGACGGAAGAGACCCAGTACTTC. Translating it yields CASSPGTEETQYF.

The chain has TRBV30 and TRBJ1-5; D is unresolved. The CDR3 consists of 12 residues. V was trimmed by 4 bases and J by 7 bases, leaving 11 bases between them. Germline-derived CDR1 and CDR2 are GTSNPN and SVGIG (reference sequence). CDR3 in DNA: TGTGCCTGGAAGTCAGAAGGACAGCCCCAGCATTTT. Amino acid sequence: CAWKSEGQPQHF.

In this sample, this clonotype turned up many times. The V and J genes are TRBV12-3 or TRBV12-4 and TRBJ1-4, with TRBD1 matching over 10 bases. With V trimmed by 5 bases and J by 6 bases, 0 bases remained unmatched. The CDR3 sequence is 13 residues long. Here the CDR3 DNA reads TGTGCCAGCAGTGGACAGGGGGATGAAAAACTGTTTTTT. Translated: CASSGQGDEKLFF.

This clonotype was detected ten times or more. The V gene is TRBV29-1, the J gene TRBJ1-1; TRBD1 might be the D (6 bases). This CDR3 spans 14 amino acids. Germline CDR1 and CDR2: SQVTM and ANQGSEA. V was trimmed by 4 bases and J by 1 base, leaving 13 bases between them. The CDR3 sequence is CSVGNWDKNTEAFF. The CDR3 DNA is TGCAGCGTTGGGAATTGGGACAAGAACACTGAAGCTTTCTTT.

The rearrangement uses TRBV18 and TRBJ2-5, with a weak D call TRBD1 (5 bases). From germline, CDR1 is KGHSH and CDR2 LQKENI. V was clipped by 0 bases and J by 2 bases, with 13 bases between them. The CDR3 has 16 amino acids. CDR3 amino acids: CASSPPTTQGQETQYF. In DNA, the CDR3 is TGTGCCAGCTCACCACCAACGACCCAGGGTCAAGAGACCCAGTACTTC.

This clonotype was detected many times. The chain links TRBV20-1 to TRBJ2-2; D remains ambiguous. V was clipped by 6 bases and J by 1 base, with 18 bases between them. Germline-derived CDR1 and CDR2 are DFQATT and SNEGSKA (reference sequence). The CDR3 extends over 16 amino acids. DNA of the CDR3: TGCAGTGCCCCCCGTAATTTTCCCCTGAACACCGGGGAGCTGTTTTTT. Its protein is CSAPRNFPLNTGELFF.

Concerning this clonotype: It is likely a read error, because the conserved phenylalanine at the end of the CDR3 is missing. The chain joins TRBV12-3 or TRBV12-4 to TRBJ2-1, with D possibly called TRBD1 or TRBD2 (6 bases each). This CDR3 contains 16 residues. Here the CDR3 DNA reads TGTGTCAGCAGTTCGATGGGGGGCTTGTCCTACAATGAGCAGTTCATC. This encodes CVSSSMGGLSYNEQFI.

This clonotype was found many times. The V and J genes are TRBV15 and TRBJ1-2; tentative D call: TRBD1 (5 bases). Germline CDR1 is LNHNV and CDR2 is YYDKDF (reference sequence). With 0 bases removed from V and 2 bases from J, the gap between germline ends came to 25 bases. The length of the CDR3 is 20 residues. The DNA for the CDR3 is TGTGCCACCAGCAGAGATCGCCAACTGAGGGAACAGTGGGGGAACTATGGCTACACCTTC. It specifies CATSRDRQLREQWGNYGYTF.

This clonotype has only a few counts. The rearrangement uses TRBV27 and TRBJ2-7; 7 bases align to TRBD1. This CDR3 region has 15 residues. V lost 0 bases and J lost 5; bases outside the gene matches: 7. CDR1 MNHEY and CDR2 SMNVEV come from the germline V gene (reference sequence). CDR3 bases: TGTGCCAGCAGTTTATCTGCAGGGGGTACCCACGAGCAGTACTTC. It codes for CASSLSAGGTHEQYF.

This clonotype was seen repeatedly, ten times or more. The V gene is TRBV18, the J gene TRBJ2-3, with a weak D call TRBD2 (7 bases). V was cut by 1 base and J by 3 bases, with 11 bases left in between. Germline V gives CDR1 KGHSH, CDR2 LQKENI. The CDR3 consists of 15 residues. The CDR3, as DNA: TGTGCCAGCTCACCACTGGGGGGGCCTACAGATACGCAGTATTTT. This gives the protein CASSPLGGPTDTQYF.

This clonotype was seen repeatedly, ten times or more. The gene calls are TRBV7-9 and TRBJ2-1, with D tentatively TRBD1 (5 bases). The CDR3 contains 13 residues. V was trimmed by 5 bases and J by 4 bases, leaving 9 bases between them. From germline, CDR1 is SEHNR and CDR2 FQNEAQ (reference sequence). The CDR3 DNA reads as TGTGCCAGCAGCAAGACAGCTTACAATGAGCAGTTCTTC. It yields the protein CASSKTAYNEQFF.

This clonotype was seen ten or more times. The chain combines TRBV5-1 with TRBJ2-1; 8 bases match TRBD2. J lost 6 bases, V lost 8 bases, and 7 bases had no gene match. The CDR3 is 13 residues long. Germline V gene data show CDR1 as SGHRS and CDR2 as YFSETQ. CDR3 region: CASNRGGRNEQFF. Written as DNA, the CDR3 is TGCGCCAGTAATCGGGGGGGCCGCAATGAGCAGTTCTTC.

In this sample, this clonotype turned up a few times. The chain carries TRBV24-1 and TRBJ2-3; a weak D match, TRBD2 (7 bases). V was shortened by 2 bases and J by 3 bases, with 20 bases between the two germline ends. This CDR3 contains 18 residues. In germline, CDR1 is KGHDR, CDR2 SFDVKD. CDR3 sequence (DNA): TGTGCCACCAGTGATTCGTTGGGGGGGCCAACGGAGACAGATACGCAGTATTTT. Translation: CATSDSLGGPTETDTQYF.

A few counts support this clonotype. This chain joins TRBV10-3 and TRBJ2-7, with 8 positions matching TRBD1. CDR3 length: 16 amino acids. J lost 2 bases, V lost 0 bases, and 6 bases had no gene match. CDR1 ENHRY and CDR2 SYGVKD come from the germline V gene. The CDR3 DNA reads as TGTGCCATCAGTGAGTCGCGGACAGGGAGGACCTACGAGCAGTACTTC. Translation gives CAISESRTGRTYEQYF.

The V call is TRBV6-1, the J call TRBJ2-1; D is ambiguous. The CDR3 consists of 15 residues. V dropped 3 bases and J dropped 6 bases, with 15 bases sitting between them. The germline gives CDR1 MNHNS, CDR2 SASEGT. The CDR3 DNA reads TGTGCCAGCAGTGACAACACCCCCCGGGTCAATGAGCAGTTCTTC. Translation gives CASSDNTPRVNEQFF.

This clonotype was seen a handful of times. This chain joins TRBV30 and TRBJ2-7; D gene uncertain. In germline, CDR1 is GTSNPN, CDR2 SVGIG (reference sequence). This CDR3 region has 11 residues. Trimming shortened V by 8 bases and J by 3 bases, and 11 bases separated the two germline ends. In nucleotides, the CDR3 is TGTGCCGGCGGTAGGCTCTACGAGCAGTACTTC. Translation: CAGGRLYEQYF. Full variable domain (outside the CDR3, taken from reference TRBV30 and TRBJ2-7): SQTIHQWPATLVQPVGSPLSLECTVEGTSNPNLYWYRQAAGRGLQLLFYSVGIGQISSEVPQNLSASRPQDRQFILSSKKLLLSDSGFYLCAGGRLYEQYFGPGTRLTVT.